This T cell receptor (beta chain) was sequenced during a study of molecular identifiers for immune sequencing clone quantification. Turning to the study itself: Replicate experiments divided RNA from roughly 20,000 or 100,000 naive CD8 cells into five parts and sequenced four. Broader study findings: Amid some 900,000 naive cells, spiked Jurkat TCR RNA from one cell was reportedly still detectable. Clones above 20 RNA copies contained over 97% of effector molecules but under 1% of naive ones.

Per germline, CDR1 MGHRA and CDR2 YSYEKL. The trim removed 3 bases at V and 5 bases at J, leaving 11 bases unmatched. The CDR3 spans 18 residues. This clonotype was counted ten times or more. Its antigen is as yet unknown. Naive CD8 T cells were picked out by sorting for CD8+CD4-CCR7+CD45RA+. TCRdb ran MiXCR on the PCR reads and lists one entry per CDR3 protein. This sample has fewer than 45,000 distinct CDR3 sequences, with less than 20% found just once. The sequenced material came from naive CD8+ T cells from blood, with Jurkat cell RNA spiked in. Subset in this sample: FACS-sorted CD8+CD4-CCR7+CD45RA+ naive T cells. This receptor was identified in a human donor in good health. Some libraries in this study had Jurkat cell RNA spiked in. The chain has TRBV4-1 and TRBJ2-5, with 14 bases matching TRBD2. The CDR3 DNA sequence: TGCGCCAGCAGCCAGAAAGGGACTAGCGGGAGTTGGCGGGAGACCCAGTACTTC. Residues: CASSQKGTSGSWRETQYF.